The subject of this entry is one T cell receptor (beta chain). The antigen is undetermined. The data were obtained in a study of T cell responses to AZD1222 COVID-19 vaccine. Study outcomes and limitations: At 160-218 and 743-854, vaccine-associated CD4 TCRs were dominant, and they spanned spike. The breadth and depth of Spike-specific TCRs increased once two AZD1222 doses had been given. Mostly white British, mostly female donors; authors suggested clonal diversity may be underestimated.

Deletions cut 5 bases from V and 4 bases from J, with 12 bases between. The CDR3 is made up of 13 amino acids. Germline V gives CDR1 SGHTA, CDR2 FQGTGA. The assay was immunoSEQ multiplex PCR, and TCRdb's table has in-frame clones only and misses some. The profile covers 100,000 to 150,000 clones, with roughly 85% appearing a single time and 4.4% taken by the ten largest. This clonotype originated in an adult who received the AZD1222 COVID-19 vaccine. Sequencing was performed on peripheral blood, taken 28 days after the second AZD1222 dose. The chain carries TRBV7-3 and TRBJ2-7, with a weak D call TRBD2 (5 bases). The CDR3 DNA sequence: TGTGCCAGCAGCCTGTCGGGCGGGTACGAGCAGTACTTC. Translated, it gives CASSLSGGYEQYF.